Below are 8 T cell receptor beta chains sequenced from a single sample in a study of T cells in Graves' hyperthyroidism and ophthalmopathy. Amplified TCR beta CDR3 regions came from RNA transcripts. TCR CDR3 underwent first-round RT-PCR with the HTBI primer set. TCRdb re-called the multiplex PCR reads with MiXCR, one entry per CDR3 protein. In the table there are about 50,000 distinct CDR3 sequences, 45% to 50% of which are singletons. The sample consisted of peripheral blood or thyroid tissue (not recorded which). The source of these receptors is a woman between 45 and 65 years old with Graves' hyperthyroidism.

This clonotype appeared many times. The chain employs TRBV7-2 and TRBJ1-2, with TRBD1 matching 9 bases. J lost 4 bases, V lost 0 bases, and 3 bases had no gene match. CDR1 and CDR2 from the germline V gene are SGHTA and FQGNSA. The CDR3 is 15 residues long. The CDR3 bases are TGTGCCAGCAGCTTAGCCCTGGGACAGGGCTATGGCTACACCTTC. Translation: CASSLALGQGYGYTF.

The V and J genes are TRBV7-3 and TRBJ2-2; no clear D gene. Germline CDR1 reads SGHTA; CDR2 reads FQGTGA. The CDR3 extends over 16 amino acids. Trimming cost V 2 bases and J 1 base, with 11 bases left between them. The CDR3: CASSLYGRLNTGELFF. As DNA, the CDR3 is TGTGCCAGCAGCTTATACGGTAGACTGAACACCGGGGAGCTGTTTTTT.

This clonotype was seen more than once but under ten times. This chain joins TRBV20-1 and TRBJ2-5, with 7 bases matching TRBD1. This CDR3 has 15 residues. Trimming removed 3 bases from V and 9 bases from J; junction bases left unmatched: 16. From germline, CDR1 is DFQATT and CDR2 SNEGSKA (reference sequence). CDR3 DNA sequence: TGCAGTGCTAGGAGTAAGACAGGGAGAGGGCAGCCCCAGTACTTC. This encodes CSARSKTGRGQPQYF.

This clonotype was detected a few times. The rearrangement joins TRBV5-4 to TRBJ2-5; 8 bases line up with TRBD1. The V gene's germline CDR1 is SGHNT and CDR2 YYREEE (reference sequence). With V trimmed by 6 bases and J by 9 bases, 4 bases remained unmatched. This CDR3 contains 11 residues. This CDR3 is CASTPTGAQYF. CDR3 nucleotide sequence: TGTGCCAGCACACCGACAGGGGCCCAGTACTTC.

The rearrangement links TRBV7-9 to TRBJ2-3; the D gene is possibly TRBD2 (6 bases). Trimming pared 5 bases from V and 2 bases from J, leaving 23 bases between. Germline CDR1 is SEHNR and CDR2 is FQNEAQ (reference sequence). The CDR3 runs 18 residues. The CDR3 nucleotides read TGTGCCAGCAGCCAAGAGGTTCGGACTAAAATATCCACAGATACGCAGTATTTT. Amino acids: CASSQEVRTKISTDTQYF. The variable domain in full, with the rest retrieved from reference TRBV7-9 and TRBJ2-3, is DTGVSQNPRHKITKRGQNVTFRCDPISEHNRLYWYRQTLGQGPEFLTYFQNEAQLEKSRLLSDRFSAERPKGSFSTLEIQRTEQGDSAMYLCASSQEVRTKISTDTQYFGPGTRLTVL.

The chain uses TRBV7-2 and TRBJ2-3, with 11 positions matching TRBD2. CDR3 size: 18 residues. Germline CDR1 is SGHTA and CDR2 is FQGNSA. Trimming took 5 bases from V and 0 from J; bases not matched to a gene: 10. CDR3 region: CASSPPPGLAASTDTQYF. CDR3 coding DNA: TGTGCCAGCAGCCCCCCCCCGGGACTAGCGGCTAGCACAGATACGCAGTATTTT.

This clonotype was seen many times. The J gene is TRBJ1-2, the V gene TRBV6-1; D unclear. V was cut by 1 base and J by 6 bases, with 18 bases left in between. This CDR3 is 16 amino acids long. Germline V gives CDR1 MNHNS, CDR2 SASEGT. The CDR3 here is CASSEGPGRQADGYTF. CDR3 coding DNA: TGTGCCAGCAGTGAAGGCCCCGGTCGGCAGGCGGATGGCTACACCTTC.

J is TRBJ1-4 and V is TRBV6-2 or TRBV6-3; 7 bases fit TRBD1. The CDR3 is 14 amino acids. Losses at the gene ends were 2 bases for V and 5 bases for J; bases not matched to a gene: 2. CDR1 and CDR2 from the germline V gene are MNHEY and SVGEGT. The CDR3 coding sequence is TGTGCCAGCAGTTACGACAGGGTGAATGAAAAACTGTTTTTT. Its translation is CASSYDRVNEKLFF.